These 20 T cell receptor beta chains share one sample of origin, sequenced in a study of blood T cell repertoires in COVID-19. Here immunoSEQ multiplex PCR was the method, and the copy in TCRdb shows in-frame clones only, minus some. This table holds a few hundred thousand clones, roughly 84% found once. Sequenced input: peripheral blood. These receptors were collected from a man aged 45-65 years who had recovered from COVID-19.

V usage is TRBV27 and J usage is TRBJ1-5, with D possibly matching TRBD1 (5 bases). The CDR3 spans 15 residues. V was trimmed by 0 bases and J by 4 bases, leaving 10 bases between them. From germline, CDR1 is MNHEY and CDR2 SMNVEV (reference sequence). CDR3 sequence: CASSLSPSGNQPQHF. As DNA, the CDR3 is TGTGCCAGCAGTTTATCCCCCTCAGGGAATCAGCCCCAGCATTTT.

The chain employs TRBV19 and TRBJ1-5; 8 bases align to TRBD1. This CDR3 is built from 15 residues. Unmatched junction bases numbered 6, after V lost 5 bases and J lost 3 bases. Germline V gives CDR1 LNHDA, CDR2 SQIVND (reference sequence). The DNA for the CDR3 is TGTGCCAGTAGTCTACGGACAGGGAACAATCAGCCCCAGCATTTT. Translated, it gives CASSLRTGNNQPQHF.

As for this clone: Relative to the germline gene, one junction end is altered; a read error may explain this. CDR3 DNA: TGTGCCAGCTCACCCAGACAGAACGCCGGGGAGCTGTTTTTT. Translation gives CASSPRQNAGELFF. This chain uses TRBV18 with TRBJ2-2; D might be TRBD1 (5 bases). The length of the CDR3 is 14 residues. Germline V lookup: CDR1 KGHSH, CDR2 LQKENI.

The chain couples TRBV18 to TRBJ1-5, with 8 bases that match TRBD1. Trimming took 5 bases from V and 10 from J; bases not matched to a gene: 10. This CDR3 has 14 residues. Germline CDR1 is KGHSH and CDR2 is LQKENI. CDR3 region: CASSNDRGKRPQHF. As DNA, the CDR3 is TGTGCCAGCTCAAACGACAGGGGAAAGAGACCCCAGCATTTT.

This clone occurred once. The rearrangement joins TRBV24-1 to TRBJ2-5, with TRBD2 identical over 9 bases. Trimming at V came to 6 bases and at J to 5 bases, leaving 9 bases not matched to a gene. Germline CDR1 is KGHDR and CDR2 is SFDVKD. The CDR3 sequence is 15 residues long. The DNA of the CDR3 is TGTGCCACCAGTAAGCCTAGCGGGACGGTGGAGACCCAGTACTTC. Translated: CATSKPSGTVETQYF.

V gene TRBV12-3 or TRBV12-4 combines with J gene TRBJ1-1; unclear D gene. Trimming took 2 bases from V and 3 from J, leaving 7 bases between them. The CDR3 runs to 13 residues. The CDR3 sequence: CASSLTTDTEAFF. CDR3 sequence (DNA): TGTGCCAGCAGTTTAACAACAGACACTGAAGCTTTCTTT.

V gene TRBV7-6 combines with J gene TRBJ2-3; perhaps TRBD2 as D (5 bases). This CDR3 region has 15 residues. The V end was cut by 3 bases, the J end by 4 bases, with 14 bases between. Per the germline V gene, CDR1 is SGHVS and CDR2 is FNYEAQ. The CDR3 sequence: CASSFEGLNPDTQYF. CDR3 nucleotide sequence: TGTGCCAGCAGCTTTGAGGGCCTCAACCCAGATACGCAGTATTTT.

The CDR3 spells CASSHYRDNTGELFF. CDR3 DNA sequence: TGTGCCAGCAGCCATTACAGGGATAACACCGGGGAGCTGTTTTTT. This chain joins TRBV27 and TRBJ2-2; D possibly corresponds to TRBD1 (6 bases). CDR3 size: 15 residues. V gave up 6 bases and J gave up 2 bases, with 13 bases separating them. The germline gives CDR1 MNHEY, CDR2 SMNVEV (reference sequence).

The gene calls are TRBV5-1 and TRBJ2-5; TRBD1 matches 7 bases. After removal of 4 bases from V and 5 bases from J, the junction contained 8 bases not matched to a gene. The length of the CDR3 is 14 residues. Germline-derived CDR1 and CDR2 are SGHRS and YFSETQ. In DNA form, the CDR3 reads TGCGCCAGCAGCCTCGACAGGGCCGGGGAGACCCAGTACTTC. This sequence encodes CASSLDRAGETQYF.

The chain is built from TRBV5-1 and TRBJ2-1; the match to TRBD1 covers 9 bases. This CDR3 region has 16 residues. V shed 3 bases and J 1 base; nucleotides not matched to a gene: 5. Germline V CDR1 and CDR2: SGHRS, YFSETQ. The CDR3 reads CASSSYGTGSYNEQFF. The DNA for the CDR3 is TGCGCCAGCAGCTCCTACGGGACAGGGTCCTACAATGAGCAGTTCTTC.

The chain links TRBV28 to TRBJ2-3; no firm D call. CDR3 size: 14 residues. V was trimmed by 4 bases and J by 4 bases, leaving 12 bases between them. Per germline, CDR1 MDHEN and CDR2 SYDVKM. The chain's CDR3 is CASSSPPGSDTQYF. In DNA form, the CDR3 reads TGTGCCAGCAGTTCCCCTCCCGGGTCAGATACGCAGTATTTT.

J is TRBJ1-5 and V is TRBV12-3 or TRBV12-4; D is unclear. Trimming pared 9 bases from V and 1 base from J, leaving 10 bases between. This CDR3 contains 13 residues. CDR3 nucleotide sequence: TGTGCCAGTAGGGAGGGAAGCAATCAGCCCCAGCATTTT. This translates into CASREGSNQPQHF.

CDR3 protein: CASSFRGGLAVQETQYF. CDR3 nucleotide sequence: TGTGCCAGCAGCTTTAGAGGGGGACTAGCGGTTCAAGAGACCCAGTACTTC. This chain connects TRBV9 to TRBJ2-5; 11 nucleotides agree with TRBD2. Germline-derived CDR1 and CDR2 are SGDLS and YYNGEE. Unmatched junction bases numbered 10, after V lost 4 bases and J lost 2 bases. This CDR3 has 17 residues. The full variable domain, its missing parts supplied by reference TRBV9 and TRBJ2-5, is DSGVTQTPKHLITATGQRVTLRCSPRSGDLSVYWYQQSLDQGLQFLIQYYNGEERAKGNILERFSAQQFPDLHSELNLSSLELGDSALYFCASSFRGGLAVQETQYFGPGTRLLVL.

For the CDR3, the DNA is TGTGCCAGCAGCTCTAAACAGGGGGCCTCTGAAGCTTTCTTT. Translation gives CASSSKQGASEAFF. V is TRBV5-5 and J is TRBJ1-1; TRBD1 agrees at 9 bases. Germline V gene sequence: CDR1 SGHKS, CDR2 YYEKEE (reference sequence). V was clipped by 3 bases and J by 6 bases; unmatched bases: 6. The CDR3 covers 14 residues.

V and J are TRBV24-1 and TRBJ2-5; TRBD1 might be the D (7 bases). V lost 3 bases and J 2 bases, leaving 15 bases between the germline ends. The V gene's germline CDR1 is KGHDR and CDR2 SFDVKD. The length of the CDR3 is 16 residues. The CDR3 loop is CATSDPSGGWQETQYF. The CDR3 DNA reads TGTGCCACCAGTGATCCGTCAGGGGGGTGGCAAGAGACCCAGTACTTC.

For the CDR3, the DNA is TGTGCCAGCATCCAGGGCCAGGTGGAAACCTCCTATAATTCACCCCTCCACTTT. Encoded protein: CASIQGQVETSYNSPLHF. J is TRBJ1-6 and V is TRBV21-1; TRBD1 reflects the table's D call only, with no check against the DNA. TRBV21-1 constitutes a pseudogene. CDR3 length equals 18 residues.

This sequence joins TRBV27 and TRBJ2-1; 7 bases line up with TRBD2. This CDR3 spans 18 amino acids. The V segment lost 1 base and the J segment 9 bases; nucleotides outside the gene matches: 18. CDR1 is MNHEY, CDR2 SMNVEV, per germline (reference sequence). DNA for the CDR3: TGTGCCAGCAGTTTATACGGGGCCCTTCCGGGAGGATCTGGTGAGCAGTTCTTC. Residues: CASSLYGALPGGSGEQFF.

The genes are TRBV10-1 and TRBJ2-5, with D unresolved. The V gene lost 9 bases and the J gene lost 5 bases, with 7 bases spanning the gap. CDR3 size: 10 residues. Germline values: CDR1 WNHNN, CDR2 SYGVQD (reference sequence). CDR3 sequence (DNA): TGCGCCAGGGCGGAGGAGACCCAGTACTTC. Protein: CARAEETQYF.

The chain employs TRBV5-4 and TRBJ2-1; D may be TRBD1 (6 bases). Germline CDR1 is SGHNT and CDR2 is YYREEE (reference sequence). The germline V and J ends were trimmed by 0 bases and 7 bases, with 14 bases remaining between them. CDR3 length: 15 amino acids. In nucleotides, the CDR3 is TGTGCCAGCAGCTTGGGTGGGCAGGGGCGGAATGAGCAGTTCTTC. Its translation is CASSLGGQGRNEQFF.

This chain connects TRBV28 to TRBJ2-5; 7 positions agree with TRBD1. This CDR3 has 15 residues. J was trimmed by 0 bases and V by 2 bases; bases with no gene match: 3. CDR1 is MDHEN, CDR2 SYDVKM, per germline. CDR3 bases: TGTGCCAGCAGTTTAATCGGACAGGACCAAGAGACCCAGTACTTC. This encodes CASSLIGQDQETQYF.